This T cell receptor beta chain was identified in a study of T cells after yellow fever vaccination. At the level of the study: Each low-cell-number fraction was prepared by means of SMART-Seq v4 Ultra Low Input. Findings and caveats of the study: After the booster, over 95% of CD4 and 75% to 90% of CD8 primary-response clones were re-detected. Overall, a small share of clonotypes was seen in both CD4 and CD8 compartments.

As TCR cDNA was made by 5'RACE template switching, a universal primer site and UMIs were added. MiXCR, applied by TCRdb to the 5' RACE reads, yields one record per CDR3 protein. Altogether approximately 300,000 distinct CDR3 sequences are present, roughly 13% being singletons, with the ten largest covering roughly 0.5%. On this clonotype: The antigen remains undetermined.

The CDR3 covers 15 residues. Germline V gives CDR1 SNHLY, CDR2 FYNNEI. V dropped 7 bases and J dropped 3; count of bases not matched to a gene: 9. The sequencing used CD4+ T cells sorted from PBMCs, collected 45 days after the yellow fever booster vaccination. V is TRBV2 and J is TRBJ2-7; TRBD1 matches at 10 bases. This TCR derives from a man aged 25-40 years who received the YFV17D yellow fever vaccine. CDR3 protein: CASTPGQGLHYEQYF. CDR3 DNA: TGTGCCAGCACCCCGGGACAGGGGCTCCACTACGAGCAGTACTTC.